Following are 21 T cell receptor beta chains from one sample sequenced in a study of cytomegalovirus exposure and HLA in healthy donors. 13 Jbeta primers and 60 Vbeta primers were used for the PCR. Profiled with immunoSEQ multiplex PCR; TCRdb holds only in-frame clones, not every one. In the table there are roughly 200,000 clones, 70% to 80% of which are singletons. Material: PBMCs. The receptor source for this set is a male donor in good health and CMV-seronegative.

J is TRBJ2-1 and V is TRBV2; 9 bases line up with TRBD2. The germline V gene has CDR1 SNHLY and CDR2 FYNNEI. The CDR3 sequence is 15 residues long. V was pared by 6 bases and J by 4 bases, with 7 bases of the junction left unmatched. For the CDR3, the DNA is TGTGCCAGCAGCACTCTAGCGGGAAATTACAATGAGCAGTTCTTC. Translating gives CASSTLAGNYNEQFF.

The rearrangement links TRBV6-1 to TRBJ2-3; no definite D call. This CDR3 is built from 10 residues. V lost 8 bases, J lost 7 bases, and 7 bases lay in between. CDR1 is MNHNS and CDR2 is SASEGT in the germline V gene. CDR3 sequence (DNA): TGTGCCAGCTCTCTTAATACGCAGTATTTT. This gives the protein CASSLNTQYF.

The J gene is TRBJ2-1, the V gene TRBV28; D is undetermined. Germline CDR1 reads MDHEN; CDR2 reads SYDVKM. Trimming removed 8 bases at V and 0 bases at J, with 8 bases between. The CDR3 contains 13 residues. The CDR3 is CASGPSSYNEQFF. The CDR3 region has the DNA TGTGCCAGCGGGCCGAGCTCCTACAATGAGCAGTTCTTC. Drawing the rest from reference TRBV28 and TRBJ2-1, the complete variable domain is DVKVTQSSRYLVKRTGEKVFLECVQDMDHENMFWYRQDPGLGLRLIYFSYDVKMKEKGDIPEGYSVSREKKERFSLILESASTNQTSMYLCASGPSSYNEQFFGPGTRLTVL.

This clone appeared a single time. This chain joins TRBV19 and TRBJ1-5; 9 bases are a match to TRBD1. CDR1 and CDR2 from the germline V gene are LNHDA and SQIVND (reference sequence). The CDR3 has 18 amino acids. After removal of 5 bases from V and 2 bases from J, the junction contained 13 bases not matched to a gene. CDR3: CASSGTGQGYGGNQPQHF. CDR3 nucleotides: TGTGCCAGTAGTGGGACGGGACAGGGATATGGGGGCAATCAGCCCCAGCATTTT.

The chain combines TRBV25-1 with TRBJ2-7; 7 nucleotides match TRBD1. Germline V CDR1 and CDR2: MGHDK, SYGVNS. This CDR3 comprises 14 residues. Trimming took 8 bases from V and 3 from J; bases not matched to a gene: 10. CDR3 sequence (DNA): TGTGCCAGCTCCCCCGGACAGGTATTCTACGAGCAGTACTTC. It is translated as CASSPGQVFYEQYF.

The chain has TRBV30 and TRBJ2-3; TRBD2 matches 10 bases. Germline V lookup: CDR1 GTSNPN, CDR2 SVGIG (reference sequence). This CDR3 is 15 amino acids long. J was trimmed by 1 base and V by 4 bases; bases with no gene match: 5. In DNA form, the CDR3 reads TGTGCCTGGACTAGACTAGCGGGTCGCACAGATACGCAGTATTTT. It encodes CAWTRLAGRTDTQYF. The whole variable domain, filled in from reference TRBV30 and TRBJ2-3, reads SQTIHQWPATLVQPVGSPLSLECTVEGTSNPNLYWYRQAAGRGLQLLFYSVGIGQISSEVPQNLSASRPQDRQFILSSKKLLLSDSGFYLCAWTRLAGRTDTQYFGPGTRLTVL.

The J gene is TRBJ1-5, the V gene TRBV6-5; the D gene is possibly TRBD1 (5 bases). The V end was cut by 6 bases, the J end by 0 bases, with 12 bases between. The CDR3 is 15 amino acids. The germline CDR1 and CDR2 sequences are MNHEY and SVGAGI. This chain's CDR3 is CASRRTQYSNQPQHF. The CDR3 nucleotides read TGTGCCAGCAGAAGGACACAGTATAGCAATCAGCCCCAGCATTTT.

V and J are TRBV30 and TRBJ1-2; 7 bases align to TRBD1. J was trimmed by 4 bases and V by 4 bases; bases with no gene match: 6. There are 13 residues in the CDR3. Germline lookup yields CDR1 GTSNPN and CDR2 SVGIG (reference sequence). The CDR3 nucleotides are TGTGCCTGGACGCAAACAGGGGCCTATGGCTACACCTTC. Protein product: CAWTQTGAYGYTF.

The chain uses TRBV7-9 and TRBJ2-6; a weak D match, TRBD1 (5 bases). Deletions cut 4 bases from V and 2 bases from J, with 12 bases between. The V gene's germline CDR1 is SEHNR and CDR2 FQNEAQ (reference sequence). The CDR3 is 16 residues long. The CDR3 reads CASSSQGGAGANVLTF. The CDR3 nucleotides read TGTGCCAGCAGCTCCCAGGGTGGGGCTGGGGCCAACGTCCTGACTTTC.

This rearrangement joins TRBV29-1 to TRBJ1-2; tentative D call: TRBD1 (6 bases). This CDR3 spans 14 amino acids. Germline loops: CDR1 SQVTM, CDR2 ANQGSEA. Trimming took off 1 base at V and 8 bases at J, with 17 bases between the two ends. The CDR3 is CSVEGSPGVHGYTF. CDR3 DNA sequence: TGCAGCGTTGAAGGGAGCCCAGGGGTGCACGGCTACACCTTC.

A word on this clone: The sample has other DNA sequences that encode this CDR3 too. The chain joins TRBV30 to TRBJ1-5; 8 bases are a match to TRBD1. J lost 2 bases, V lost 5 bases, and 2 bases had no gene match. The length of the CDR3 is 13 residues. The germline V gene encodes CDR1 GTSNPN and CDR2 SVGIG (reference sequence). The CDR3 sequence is CAWDRGGNQPQHF. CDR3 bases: TGTGCCTGGGACAGGGGTGGCAATCAGCCCCAGCATTTT. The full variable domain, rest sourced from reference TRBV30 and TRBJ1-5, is SQTIHQWPATLVQPVGSPLSLECTVEGTSNPNLYWYRQAAGRGLQLLFYSVGIGQISSEVPQNLSASRPQDRQFILSSKKLLLSDSGFYLCAWDRGGNQPQHFGDGTRLSIL.

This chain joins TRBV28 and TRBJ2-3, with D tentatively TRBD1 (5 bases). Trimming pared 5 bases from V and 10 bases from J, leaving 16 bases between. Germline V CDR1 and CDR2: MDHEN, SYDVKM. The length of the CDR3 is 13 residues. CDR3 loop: CASSITGTWSQYF. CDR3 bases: TGTGCCAGCAGTATTACAGGAACATGGTCGCAGTATTTT.

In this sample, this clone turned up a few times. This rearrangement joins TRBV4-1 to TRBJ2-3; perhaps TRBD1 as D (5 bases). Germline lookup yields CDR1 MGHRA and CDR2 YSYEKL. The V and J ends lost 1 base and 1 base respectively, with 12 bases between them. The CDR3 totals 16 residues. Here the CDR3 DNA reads TGCGCCAGCAGCCAAGGGCTAGGGGCTGGCACAGATACGCAGTATTTT. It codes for CASSQGLGAGTDTQYF.

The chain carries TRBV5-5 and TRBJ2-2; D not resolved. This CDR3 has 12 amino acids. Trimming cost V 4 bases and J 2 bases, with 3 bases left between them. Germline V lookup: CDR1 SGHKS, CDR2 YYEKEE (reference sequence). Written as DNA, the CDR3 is TGTGCCAGCAGCCTTAACACCGGGGAGCTGTTTTTT. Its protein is CASSLNTGELFF.

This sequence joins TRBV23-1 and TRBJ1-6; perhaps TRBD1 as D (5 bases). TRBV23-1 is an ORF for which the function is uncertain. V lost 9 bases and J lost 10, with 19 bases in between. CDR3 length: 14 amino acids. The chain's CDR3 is CASRTQGRVSPLHF. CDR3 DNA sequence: TGCGCCAGTAGAACCCAGGGAAGGGTATCACCCCTCCACTTT.

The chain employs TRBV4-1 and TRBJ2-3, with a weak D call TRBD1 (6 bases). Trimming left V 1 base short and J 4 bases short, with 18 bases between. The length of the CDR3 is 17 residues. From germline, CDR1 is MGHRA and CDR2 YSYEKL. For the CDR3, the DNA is TGCGCCAGCAGCCAAGCGTTTGTGGGGGCAGTCTCAGATACGCAGTATTTT. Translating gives CASSQAFVGAVSDTQYF.

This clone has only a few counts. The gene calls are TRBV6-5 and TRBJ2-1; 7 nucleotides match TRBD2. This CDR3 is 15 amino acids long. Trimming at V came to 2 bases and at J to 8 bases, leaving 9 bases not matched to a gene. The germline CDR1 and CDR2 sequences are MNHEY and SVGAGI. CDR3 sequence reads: CASSYGTNWFDEQFF. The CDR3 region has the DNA TGTGCCAGCAGTTACGGGACTAATTGGTTCGATGAGCAGTTCTTC.

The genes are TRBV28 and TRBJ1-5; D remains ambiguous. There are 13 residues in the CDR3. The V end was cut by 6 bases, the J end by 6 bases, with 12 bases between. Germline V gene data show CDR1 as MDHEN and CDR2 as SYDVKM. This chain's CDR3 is CASSSGYVQPQHF. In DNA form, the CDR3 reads TGTGCCAGCAGCTCGGGGTATGTTCAGCCCCAGCATTTT.

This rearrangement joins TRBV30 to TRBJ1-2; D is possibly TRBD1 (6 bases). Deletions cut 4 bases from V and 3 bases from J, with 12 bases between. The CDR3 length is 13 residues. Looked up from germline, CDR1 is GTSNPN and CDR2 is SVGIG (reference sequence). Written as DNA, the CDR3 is TGTGCCTGGACGGCGGGGGGGCACTATGGCTACACCTTC. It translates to CAWTAGGHYGYTF.

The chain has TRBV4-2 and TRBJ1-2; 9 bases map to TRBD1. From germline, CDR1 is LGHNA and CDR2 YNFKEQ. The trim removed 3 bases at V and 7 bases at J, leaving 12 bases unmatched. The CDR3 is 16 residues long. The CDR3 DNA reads TGTGCCAGCAGCCAGTCAACCTACAGGGGGCAGGGTGGCTACACCTTC. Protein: CASSQSTYRGQGGYTF.

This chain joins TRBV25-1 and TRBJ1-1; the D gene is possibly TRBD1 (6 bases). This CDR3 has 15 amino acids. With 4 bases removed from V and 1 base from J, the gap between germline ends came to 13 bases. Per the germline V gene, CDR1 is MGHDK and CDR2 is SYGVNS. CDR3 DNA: TGTGCCAGCAGTGTCACGACAGGTGCGAACACTGAAGCTTTCTTT. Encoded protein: CASSVTTGANTEAFF.